A single sample is the source of the 24 T cell receptor beta chains below, sequenced in a study of regulatory T cells in long-lasting Graves disease. Documented time point: persistent/refractory GD, antithyroid drugs over 5 years with positive TRAb. PBMCs provided the RNA from which the TCR library was made. Sequencing libraries for TCR beta were prepared with iRepertoire HTBI primers and Arm-PCR of CDR3 regions. TCRdb analysed the multiplex PCR reads with MiXCR anew, one entry per CDR3 protein. Of about 470,000 distinct CDR3 sequences listed, around 20% are singletons. The sequencing here drew on peripheral blood mononuclear cells (PBMCs), taken when the disease was refractory, from a patient treated with antithyroid drugs. Source of these receptors: a female donor with Graves disease.

This clonotype turned up a few times. This may be a read error: a much more frequent sequence differs by one nucleotide. The V call is TRBV11-2, the J call TRBJ2-7, with 8 positions matching TRBD2. Germline V CDR1 and CDR2: SGHAT, FQNNGV. This CDR3 region has 15 residues. CDR3 loop: CAGSLSGSSTYEQYF. CDR3 bases: TGTGCCGGCAGCTTAAGCGGGAGCTCCACCTACGAGCAGTACTTC. Together with reference TRBV11-2 and TRBJ2-7, the CDR3 gives the full variable domain: EAGVAQSPRYKIIEKRQSVAFWCNPISGHATLYWYQQILGQGPKLLIQFQNNGVVDDSQLPKDRFSAERLKGVDSTLKIQPAKLEDSAVYLCAGSLSGSSTYEQYFGPGTRLTVT.

J is TRBJ2-7 and V is TRBV6-2 or TRBV6-3, with 9 bases matching TRBD1. CDR3 size: 15 residues. J gave up 6 bases and V 4 bases, and 10 bases lay outside the gene matches. From germline, CDR1 is MNHEY and CDR2 SVGEGT. In DNA form, the CDR3 reads TGTGCCAGCAGTTTAACCCGGGACAGGGCCCGCGAGCAGTACTTC. Translating it yields CASSLTRDRAREQYF.

This CDR3 is CAWSVPRTGPYEQYF. The DNA of the CDR3 is TGTGCCTGGAGTGTTCCCCGGACAGGCCCCTACGAGCAGTACTTC. The rearrangement links TRBV30 to TRBJ2-7; 7 positions match TRBD1. Losses at the gene ends were 0 bases for V and 2 bases for J; bases not matched to a gene: 7. The CDR3 has 15 amino acids. Germline CDR1 and CDR2: GTSNPN and SVGIG (reference sequence).

The rearrangement links TRBV20-1 to TRBJ2-7, with D perhaps matching TRBD1 (6 bases). Germline CDR1 and CDR2: DFQATT and SNEGSKA (reference sequence). V shed 5 bases and J shed 5 bases, with 10 bases lying between them. The CDR3 length is 11 residues. The CDR3 loop is CSAPQGNEQYF. CDR3 nucleotide sequence: TGCAGTGCTCCACAGGGAAACGAGCAGTACTTC.

V usage is TRBV9 and J usage is TRBJ1-5; D is undetermined. This CDR3 is built from 15 residues. Germline CDR1 is SGDLS and CDR2 is YYNGEE. V was clipped by 3 bases and J by 2 bases, with 12 bases between them. The CDR3 region is CASSARGSGNQPQHF. The CDR3 DNA reads TGTGCCAGCAGCGCCAGAGGGTCAGGCAATCAGCCCCAGCATTTT.

This clonotype was detected a few times. The rearrangement links TRBV6-5 to TRBJ2-7; 11 nucleotides agree with TRBD2. The CDR3 has 14 amino acids. Germline V gene lookup returns CDR1 MNHEY and CDR2 SVGAGI. The ends lost 0 bases at V and 6 bases at J; junction bases unmatched: 1. The CDR3: CASSYSGTSGEQYF. In DNA form, the CDR3 reads TGTGCCAGCAGTTACTCCGGGACTAGCGGCGAGCAGTACTTC.

This clonotype was detected many times. The CDR3 reads CASSPQTSQANYGYTF. The CDR3 region has the DNA TGTGCCAGCAGCCCCCAGACCAGCCAAGCTAACTATGGCTACACCTTC. The V gene is TRBV7-2, the J gene TRBJ1-2; D unresolved. Germline CDR1 reads SGHTA; CDR2 reads FQGNSA. Trimming took off 5 bases at V and 0 bases at J, with 16 bases between the two ends. This CDR3 is built from 16 residues.

This clonotype turned up a few times. The chain uses TRBV5-1 and TRBJ2-7; D might be TRBD1 (5 bases). The length of the CDR3 is 14 residues. The V end lost 0 bases, the J end lost 2 bases, and 9 bases lay between the germline ends. CDR1 SGHRS and CDR2 YFSETQ come from the germline V gene. CDR3 sequence (DNA): TGCGCCAGCAGCTTGGGGACACGAACCTACGAGCAGTACTTC. This translates into CASSLGTRTYEQYF.

The chain links TRBV9 to TRBJ2-7; 9 bases are a match to TRBD1. V was clipped by 5 bases and J by 5 bases; unmatched bases: 11. Germline V gene data show CDR1 as SGDLS and CDR2 as YYNGEE. The CDR3 length is 15 residues. In nucleotides, the CDR3 is TGTGCCAGCAGTTTAAAACAGGGGGCCCTTCACGAGCAGTACTTC. Translating it yields CASSLKQGALHEQYF.

This clonotype occurred a few times. The CDR3 loop reads CSAGGLAETQYF. CDR3 nucleotides: TGCAGTGCTGGGGGACTAGCAGAGACCCAGTACTTC. The gene calls are TRBV20-1 and TRBJ2-5, with 9 bases that match TRBD2. This CDR3 contains 12 residues. Germline CDR1 DFQATT, CDR2 SNEGSKA (reference sequence). With 5 bases clipped from V and 4 bases from J, the junction kept 2 bases outside the gene matches.

The rearrangement uses TRBV9 and TRBJ1-2; the match to TRBD1 covers 8 bases. The germline V gene has CDR1 SGDLS and CDR2 YYNGEE. V was pared by 0 bases and J by 7 bases, with 11 bases of the junction left unmatched. The CDR3 totals 16 residues. DNA of the CDR3: TGTGCCAGCAGCGTAGTCGGGACAGGTCCACCGTTTGGCTACACCTTC. It translates to CASSVVGTGPPFGYTF.

In this sample, this clonotype turned up a few times. The rearrangement uses TRBV7-2 and TRBJ1-6; no clear D. CDR3 size: 16 residues. Between the trimmed V and J ends, which lost 6 bases and 3 bases, there was a span of 15 bases. Germline lookup yields CDR1 SGHTA and CDR2 FQGNSA. The DNA for the CDR3 is TGTGCCAGCAGTTTCGCGCGACCTGACTATAATTCACCCCTCCACTTT. Residues: CASSFARPDYNSPLHF.

This clonotype was seen a few times. This sequence joins TRBV30 and TRBJ2-2, with 8 nucleotides matching TRBD2. V lost 2 bases, J lost 7 bases, and 9 bases stayed unmatched. Germline V gives CDR1 GTSNPN, CDR2 SVGIG (reference sequence). The CDR3 consists of 15 residues. CDR3 sequence reads: CAWSRLAQRLGELFF. CDR3 nucleotides: TGTGCCTGGAGTAGACTAGCGCAACGACTCGGGGAGCTGTTTTTT.

This clonotype was seen a handful of times. One junction end disagrees with the germline gene, perhaps due to a read error. The chain combines TRBV6-1 with TRBJ2-5, with D tentatively TRBD1 (5 bases). CDR1 and CDR2 from the germline V gene are MNHNS and SASEGT. The CDR3 contains 13 residues. The CDR3 region has the DNA TGTGCCAGCATTATAGGGGCGTCAGAGGCCCAGTACTTC. This encodes CASIIGASEAQYF.

This clonotype was seen ten or more times. The rearrangement uses TRBV7-6 and TRBJ1-5; D gene ambiguous. Trimming pared 2 bases from V and 6 bases from J, leaving 8 bases between. This CDR3 has 13 residues. Germline loops: CDR1 SGHVS, CDR2 FNYEAQ. The CDR3 DNA reads as TGTGCCAGCAGCTTATACCCTTTTCAGCCCCAGCATTTT. Its translation: CASSLYPFQPQHF.

This clonotype occurred many times. This chain uses TRBV2 with TRBJ1-2; 9 bases fit TRBD1. Germline assignment: CDR1 SNHLY and CDR2 FYNNEI. V shed 4 bases and J 5 bases; nucleotides not matched to a gene: 8. This CDR3 has 15 residues. The CDR3 is CASSGLGQGMYGYTF. Written as DNA, the CDR3 is TGTGCCAGCAGTGGCCTTGGACAGGGGATGTATGGCTACACCTTC.

CDR3 sequence reads: CASSLVQRSHEQYF. Here the CDR3 DNA reads TGTGCCAGCAGCTTAGTGCAAAGAAGCCACGAGCAGTACTTC. The chain joins TRBV7-6 to TRBJ2-7; D gene uncertain. Trimming removed 1 base from V and 5 bases from J, with 12 bases in between. Germline V lookup: CDR1 SGHVS, CDR2 FNYEAQ. CDR3 length: 14 residues.

Concerning this clonotype itself: Being one base from a much bigger clone, this may be a read error. The V call is TRBV7-9, the J call TRBJ2-7, with no clear D. The CDR3 is made up of 16 amino acids. Germline-derived CDR1 and CDR2 are SEHNR and FQNEAQ (reference sequence). This CDR3 is CGSSFRADLIRGEQYF. The CDR3 DNA follows: TGTGGCAGCAGCTTTCGGGCCGACTTAATTAGAGGAGAGCAGTACTTC.

V usage is TRBV5-5 and J usage is TRBJ2-4; 7 bases line up with TRBD1. The CDR3 extends over 12 amino acids. J gave up 7 bases and V 4 bases, and 2 bases lay outside the gene matches. The germline gives CDR1 SGHKS, CDR2 YYEKEE (reference sequence). For the CDR3, the DNA is TGTGCCAGCAGCCCGACAGGGAACATTCAGTACTTC. It codes for CASSPTGNIQYF.

This clonotype has at least ten counts. CDR3 sequence: CASSADPATEAFF. The CDR3 DNA reads TGTGCCAGCAGTGCCGACCCGGCCACTGAAGCTTTCTTT. The gene calls are TRBV6-1 and TRBJ1-1; D not resolved. Germline V gene sequence: CDR1 MNHNS, CDR2 SASEGT. The CDR3 length is 13 residues. Between the trimmed V and J ends, which lost 4 bases and 4 bases, there was a span of 10 bases.

V gene TRBV28 combines with J gene TRBJ2-5; D not certain. The CDR3 runs 15 residues. Deletions cut 3 bases from V and 1 base from J, with 12 bases between. Per germline, CDR1 MDHEN and CDR2 SYDVKM. The CDR3 region is CASSFLGRIQETQYF. Written as DNA, the CDR3 is TGTGCCAGCAGTTTTTTAGGGCGGATCCAAGAGACCCAGTACTTC. Looking up the rest from reference TRBV28 and TRBJ2-5 gives the full variable domain: DVKVTQSSRYLVKRTGEKVFLECVQDMDHENMFWYRQDPGLGLRLIYFSYDVKMKEKGDIPEGYSVSREKKERFSLILESASTNQTSMYLCASSFLGRIQETQYFGPGTRLLVL.

This clonotype occurred a few times. J is TRBJ1-6 and V is TRBV30; D is unclear. Germline V gene lookup returns CDR1 GTSNPN and CDR2 SVGIG (reference sequence). Between the trimmed V and J ends, which lost 3 bases and 13 bases, there was a span of 13 bases. The CDR3 sequence is 12 residues long. The CDR3 reads CAWSTRGWPLHF. The CDR3 nucleotides read TGTGCCTGGAGCACCCGAGGGTGGCCCCTCCACTTT.

This clonotype is a singleton in its sample. The J gene is TRBJ1-6, the V gene TRBV9; 7 positions agree with TRBD1. The germline V gene has CDR1 SGDLS and CDR2 YYNGEE. J lost 7 bases, V lost 4 bases, and 8 bases had no gene match. This CDR3 has 15 amino acids. CDR3 in amino acids: CASSRTGAPNSPLHF. The DNA for the CDR3 is TGTGCCAGCAGCAGAACAGGGGCTCCCAATTCACCCCTCCACTTT. The variable domain in full, completed from reference TRBV9 and TRBJ1-6, reads DSGVTQTPKHLITATGQRVTLRCSPRSGDLSVYWYQQSLDQGLQFLIQYYNGEERAKGNILERFSAQQFPDLHSELNLSSLELGDSALYFCASSRTGAPNSPLHFGNGTRLTVT.

Only a few counts were recorded for this clonotype. The V and J genes are TRBV5-1 and TRBJ2-2; D not resolved. The V gene's germline CDR1 is SGHRS and CDR2 YFSETQ. Trimming removed 6 bases from V and 6 bases from J, with 15 bases in between. This CDR3 region has 14 residues. The CDR3 coding sequence is TGCGCCAGCATCGACGGTTCCGTTCCCGGGGAGCTGTTTTTT. Its protein is CASIDGSVPGELFF.